The clone carrying this T cell receptor beta chain was counted many times. Antigen specificity is unknown. The data are from a study of T cells in Graves' hyperthyroidism and ophthalmopathy. Across the whole study: Before any treatment, at initial diagnosis, peripheral blood was collected. Findings of the study overall: Classification by a 13 V-J model distinguished ophthalmopathy from stable hyperthyroidism.

This CDR3 has 16 residues. Trimming stripped 3 bases from V and 0 bases from J, with 14 bases between. The germline V gene encodes CDR1 KGHSH and CDR2 LQKENI. Diagnoses were established using clinical symptoms, serum thyroxine and TRAb, thyroid ultrasound and orbital computed tomography. RNA transcripts yielded amplified TCR beta CDR3 regions. In the first-round RT-PCR of the TCR CDR3, the HTBI primer set was used. A single record per CDR3 protein comes from TCRdb applying MiXCR to the multiplex PCR reads. Among approximately 430,000 distinct CDR3 sequences listed, about 14% were seen once. The chain is built from TRBV18 and TRBJ2-5; D remains unclear. Sequencing was done on a sample of blood. The source is a man younger than 35 with Graves' ophthalmopathy. CDR3 sequence reads: CASSPWAESYQETQYF. The CDR3 DNA reads TGTGCCAGCTCACCTTGGGCCGAGTCCTACCAAGAGACCCAGTACTTC.